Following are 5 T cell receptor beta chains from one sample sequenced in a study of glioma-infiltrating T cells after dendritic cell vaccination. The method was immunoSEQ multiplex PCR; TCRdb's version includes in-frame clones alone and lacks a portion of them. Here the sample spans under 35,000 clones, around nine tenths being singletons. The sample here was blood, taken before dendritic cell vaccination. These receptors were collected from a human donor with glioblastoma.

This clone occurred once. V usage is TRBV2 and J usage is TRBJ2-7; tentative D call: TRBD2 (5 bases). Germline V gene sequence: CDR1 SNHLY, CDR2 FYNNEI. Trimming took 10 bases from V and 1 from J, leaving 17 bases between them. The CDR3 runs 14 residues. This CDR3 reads CATRPGIGSYEQYF. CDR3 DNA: TGTGCCACCAGACCGGGGATTGGGTCCTACGAGCAGTACTTC.

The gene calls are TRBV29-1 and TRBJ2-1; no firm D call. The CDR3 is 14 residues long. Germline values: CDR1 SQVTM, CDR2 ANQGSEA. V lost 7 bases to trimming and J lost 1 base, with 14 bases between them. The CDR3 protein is CSAPDQTSYNEQFF. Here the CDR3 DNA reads TGCAGCGCACCTGACCAGACATCCTACAATGAGCAGTTCTTC.

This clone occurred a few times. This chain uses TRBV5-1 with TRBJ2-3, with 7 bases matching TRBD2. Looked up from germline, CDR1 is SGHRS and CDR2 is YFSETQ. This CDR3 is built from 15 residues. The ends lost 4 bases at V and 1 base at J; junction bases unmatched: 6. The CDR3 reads CASSPSGPRTDTQYF. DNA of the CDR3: TGCGCCAGCAGCCCTAGCGGTCCTCGCACAGATACGCAGTATTTT. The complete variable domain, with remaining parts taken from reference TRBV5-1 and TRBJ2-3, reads KAGVTQTPRYLIKTRGQQVTLSCSPISGHRSVSWYQQTPGQGLQFLFEYFSETQRNKGNFPGRFSGRQFSNSRSEMNVSTLELGDSALYLCASSPSGPRTDTQYFGPGTRLTVL.

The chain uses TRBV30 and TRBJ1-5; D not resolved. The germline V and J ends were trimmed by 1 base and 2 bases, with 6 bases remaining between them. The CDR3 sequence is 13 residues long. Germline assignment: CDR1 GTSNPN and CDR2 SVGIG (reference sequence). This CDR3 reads CAWSERGNQPQHF. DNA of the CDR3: TGTGCCTGGAGTGAGAGGGGCAATCAGCCCCAGCATTTT. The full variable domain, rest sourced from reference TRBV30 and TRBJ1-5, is SQTIHQWPATLVQPVGSPLSLECTVEGTSNPNLYWYRQAAGRGLQLLFYSVGIGQISSEVPQNLSASRPQDRQFILSSKKLLLSDSGFYLCAWSERGNQPQHFGDGTRLSIL.

CDR3 loop: CASKTGGDSPLHF. The CDR3 bases are TGTGCCAGCAAGACGGGGGGGGACTCACCCCTCCACTTT. The rearrangement links TRBV7-2 to TRBJ1-6, with a weak D call TRBD1 (5 bases). This CDR3 is built from 13 residues. Germline assignment: CDR1 SGHTA and CDR2 FQGNSA. V shed 7 bases and J shed 10 bases, with 14 bases lying between them.